This is a list of T cell receptor beta chains from one sample in a study of neurological immune-mediated disorders. TCRdb passed the 5' RACE reads through MiXCR, listing each CDR3 protein once. Among 70,000 to 95,000 distinct CDR3 sequences listed, about 13% were seen once. Sequenced: PBMCs. All receptors come from a female donor with HTLV-1-associated myelopathy (HAM/TSP). CDR3s include the opening cysteine and the closing phenylalanine or tryptophan. Each record gives: D gene, V gene, clone size, J gene, CDR3 protein, CDR3 DNA. D genes are given only for firm matches. Rows give clone size only sometimes, using once, few, many, or a class for an expanded clone.

D: TRBD2; V: TRBV7-2; size: many; J: TRBJ2-7; CDR3: CASSLEGASGGAYEQYF; DNA: TGTGCCAGCAGCTTAGAAGGAGCTAGCGGGGGGGCCTACGAGCAGTACTTC
D: NA; V: TRBV9; size: NA; J: TRBJ2-1; CDR3: CASSVEYSWEQFF; DNA: TGTGCCAGCAGCGTAGAGTATAGCTGGGAGCAGTTCTTC
D: NA; V: TRBV20-1; size: NA; J: TRBJ2-2; CDR3: CSARHREVGTGELFF; DNA: TGCAGTGCTAGACACAGGGAGGTGGGCACCGGGGAGCTGTTTTTT
D: NA; V: TRBV30; size: NA; J: TRBJ1-1; CDR3: CAWGVETEAFF; DNA: TGTGCCTGGGGAGTGGAGACTGAAGCTTTCTTT
D: NA; V: TRBV7-9; size: NA; J: TRBJ1-1; CDR3: CASSLEGRGYTEAFF; DNA: TGTGCCAGCAGCTTAGAGGGGCGAGGGTACACTGAAGCTTTCTTT
D: NA; V: TRBV5-1; size: many; J: TRBJ2-7; CDR3: CASSLAGAAYEQYF; DNA: TGCGCCAGCAGCTTGGCTGGAGCGGCTTACGAGCAGTACTTC
D: TRBD2; V: TRBV7-2; size: many; J: TRBJ2-1; CDR3: CASSSQTSGNNEQFF; DNA: TGTGCCAGCAGCTCTCAGACTAGCGGAAACAATGAGCAGTTCTTC
D: NA; V: TRBV5-1; size: many; J: TRBJ2-7; CDR3: CASSLDTYEQYF; DNA: TGCGCCAGCAGCTTGGATACCTACGAGCAGTACTTC
D: NA; V: TRBV2; size: many; J: TRBJ2-7; CDR3: CASRGRLSYEQYF; DNA: TGTGCCAGCAGGGGCCGACTCTCCTACGAGCAGTACTTC
D: TRBD2; V: TRBV2; size: many; J: TRBJ2-2; CDR3: CASQGREGTGELFF; DNA: TGTGCCAGCCAGGGCAGGGAGGGCACCGGGGAGCTGTTTTTT
D: NA; V: TRBV4-1; size: many; J: TRBJ2-5; CDR3: CASSQDGAGVLETQYF; DNA: TGCGCCAGCAGCCAAGATGGCGCAGGGGTTTTGGAGACCCAGTACTTC
D: NA; V: TRBV7-2; size: many; J: TRBJ2-7; CDR3: CASSLAIGSEQYF; DNA: TGTGCCAGCAGCTTAGCTATCGGTTCCGAGCAGTACTTC
D: TRBD1; V: TRBV6-1; size: many; J: TRBJ1-5; CDR3: CASNPQGGVNQPQHF; DNA: TGTGCCAGCAATCCTCAGGGGGGAGTGAATCAGCCCCAGCATTTT
D: NA; V: TRBV6-5; size: many; J: TRBJ1-4; CDR3: CASSYSRGAEVKLFF; DNA: TGTGCCAGCAGTTACAGCAGGGGAGCTGAAGTAAAACTGTTTTTT
D: NA; V: TRBV6-5; size: many; J: TRBJ2-2; CDR3: CASIDPGANTGELFF; DNA: TGTGCCAGCATCGACCCAGGAGCGAACACCGGGGAGCTGTTTTTT
D: NA; V: TRBV5-5; size: many; J: TRBJ1-5; CDR3: CASSLGQGLSQPQHF; DNA: TGTGCCAGCAGCTTGGGGCAGGGCTTAAGTCAGCCCCAGCATTTT
D: TRBD1; V: TRBV14; size: NA; J: TRBJ1-6; CDR3: CTSSSTGGVSPLHF; DNA: TGTACCAGCAGCTCCACAGGGGGAGTCTCACCCCTCCACTTC
D: TRBD1; V: TRBV27; size: many; J: TRBJ1-2; CDR3: CASSYRTGYGYTF; DNA: TGTGCCAGCAGTTATCGGACAGGCTATGGCTACACCTTC
D: NA; V: TRBV6-2/TRBV6-3; size: many; J: TRBJ1-5; CDR3: CASSYAGVAQPQHF; DNA: TGTGCCAGCAGTTACGCGGGGGTCGCTCAGCCCCAGCATTTT
D: NA; V: TRBV7-2; size: many; J: TRBJ1-2; CDR3: CASSSEILANYGYTF; DNA: TGTGCCAGCAGCTCAGAGATCCTCGCTAACTATGGCTACACCTTC
D: NA; V: TRBV18; size: few; J: TRBJ2-1; CDR3: CASSPPDGNNEQFF; DNA: TGTGCCAGCTCACCTCCGGACGGAAACAATGAGCAGTTCTTC
D: NA; V: TRBV6-5; size: many; J: TRBJ1-6; CDR3: CASSLGPDNSPLHF; DNA: TGTGCCAGCAGTCTGGGACCCGATAATTCACCCCTCCACTTT
D: TRBD1; V: TRBV5-1; size: many; J: TRBJ2-7; CDR3: CASSLGGQAYEQYF; DNA: TGCGCCAGCAGCTTGGGGGGACAGGCGTACGAGCAGTACTTC
D: NA; V: TRBV5-1; size: many; J: TRBJ2-7; CDR3: CASSLGLSSYEQYF; DNA: TGCGCCAGCAGCTTGGGACTAAGCTCCTACGAGCAGTACTTC
D: NA; V: TRBV20-1; size: many; J: TRBJ2-5; CDR3: CSARDPGYETQYF; DNA: TGCAGTGCTAGAGACCCCGGCTACGAGACCCAGTACTTC